A selection of T cell receptor beta chains follows, all from one sample in a study of identical twins. TCRdb independently ran MiXCR on the 5' RACE reads; one entry per CDR3 protein. Seen here are around 530,000 distinct CDR3 sequences, roughly 15% observed once, and the top ten hold around 0.48%. This same sample was also taken into another study, of yellow fever vaccine responses in identical twins.

Sequenced input: CD4+ T cells sorted from blood. The origin of the receptors is a woman younger than 30 in good health. Both conserved end residues are part of each CDR3. Fields, in order: V gene, D gene, J gene, CDR3 protein. A D gene is named only where the DNA matches it firmly.

TRBV20-1,.,TRBJ2-1,CSTQAEARESRSYNEQFF
TRBV5-1,.,TRBJ2-2,CASSLGRVNTGELFF
TRBV24-1,.,TRBJ2-5,CATSDLLGDQETQYF
TRBV5-1,.,TRBJ2-2,CASSRSMVIGELFF
TRBV19,.,TRBJ2-1,CASSTDGPPHNEQFF
TRBV10-3,TRBD1,TRBJ1-1,CAISPGTANTEAFF
TRBV5-6,.,TRBJ1-2,CASSPNLGVDYGYTF
TRBV20-1,TRBD2,TRBJ2-3,CSASKREGGTDTQYF
TRBV12-3/TRBV12-4,.,TRBJ1-4,CASSLGAPATNEKLFF
TRBV5-1,TRBD2,TRBJ2-1,CASSGLAGVYNEQFF
TRBV14,.,TRBJ2-2,CASSQGRFNTGELFF
TRBV6-5,.,TRBJ1-1,CASSSPTRNTEAFF
TRBV28,.,TRBJ2-3,CASSPPIGWVGADTQYF
TRBV12-3/TRBV12-4,.,TRBJ1-3,CASSYRAAGNTIYF
TRBV5-1,.,TRBJ2-3,CASSLAGVDTQYF
TRBV5-6,.,TRBJ1-6,CASSLRGYNSPLHF
TRBV3-1,.,TRBJ1-1,CASSQVEGKTEAFF
TRBV3-1,.,TRBJ2-3,CASSQVLQQQPRELTDTQYF
TRBV20-1,.,TRBJ2-5,CSARGLGPKAEETQYF
TRBV20-1,.,TRBJ2-5,CSPQGPNQETQYF
TRBV20-1,TRBD2,TRBJ2-5,CSAPGLAGSYETQYF
TRBV29-1,TRBD2,TRBJ2-5,CSVEGASGRGQETQYF
TRBV10-2,.,TRBJ2-3,CASIGARNLYF
TRBV11-3,.,TRBJ2-1,CASSLQGFYNEQFF
TRBV27,TRBD2,TRBJ2-7,CASSSRRTSGTWWEFEQYF
TRBV6-2/TRBV6-3,TRBD1,TRBJ2-5,CASSRDRGQRETQYF
TRBV18,TRBD2,TRBJ2-7,CASSPRSTSGNYEQYF
TRBV9,.,TRBJ1-5,CASSRGGDSNQPQHF
TRBV7-9,.,TRBJ2-1,CASSLLKNEQFF